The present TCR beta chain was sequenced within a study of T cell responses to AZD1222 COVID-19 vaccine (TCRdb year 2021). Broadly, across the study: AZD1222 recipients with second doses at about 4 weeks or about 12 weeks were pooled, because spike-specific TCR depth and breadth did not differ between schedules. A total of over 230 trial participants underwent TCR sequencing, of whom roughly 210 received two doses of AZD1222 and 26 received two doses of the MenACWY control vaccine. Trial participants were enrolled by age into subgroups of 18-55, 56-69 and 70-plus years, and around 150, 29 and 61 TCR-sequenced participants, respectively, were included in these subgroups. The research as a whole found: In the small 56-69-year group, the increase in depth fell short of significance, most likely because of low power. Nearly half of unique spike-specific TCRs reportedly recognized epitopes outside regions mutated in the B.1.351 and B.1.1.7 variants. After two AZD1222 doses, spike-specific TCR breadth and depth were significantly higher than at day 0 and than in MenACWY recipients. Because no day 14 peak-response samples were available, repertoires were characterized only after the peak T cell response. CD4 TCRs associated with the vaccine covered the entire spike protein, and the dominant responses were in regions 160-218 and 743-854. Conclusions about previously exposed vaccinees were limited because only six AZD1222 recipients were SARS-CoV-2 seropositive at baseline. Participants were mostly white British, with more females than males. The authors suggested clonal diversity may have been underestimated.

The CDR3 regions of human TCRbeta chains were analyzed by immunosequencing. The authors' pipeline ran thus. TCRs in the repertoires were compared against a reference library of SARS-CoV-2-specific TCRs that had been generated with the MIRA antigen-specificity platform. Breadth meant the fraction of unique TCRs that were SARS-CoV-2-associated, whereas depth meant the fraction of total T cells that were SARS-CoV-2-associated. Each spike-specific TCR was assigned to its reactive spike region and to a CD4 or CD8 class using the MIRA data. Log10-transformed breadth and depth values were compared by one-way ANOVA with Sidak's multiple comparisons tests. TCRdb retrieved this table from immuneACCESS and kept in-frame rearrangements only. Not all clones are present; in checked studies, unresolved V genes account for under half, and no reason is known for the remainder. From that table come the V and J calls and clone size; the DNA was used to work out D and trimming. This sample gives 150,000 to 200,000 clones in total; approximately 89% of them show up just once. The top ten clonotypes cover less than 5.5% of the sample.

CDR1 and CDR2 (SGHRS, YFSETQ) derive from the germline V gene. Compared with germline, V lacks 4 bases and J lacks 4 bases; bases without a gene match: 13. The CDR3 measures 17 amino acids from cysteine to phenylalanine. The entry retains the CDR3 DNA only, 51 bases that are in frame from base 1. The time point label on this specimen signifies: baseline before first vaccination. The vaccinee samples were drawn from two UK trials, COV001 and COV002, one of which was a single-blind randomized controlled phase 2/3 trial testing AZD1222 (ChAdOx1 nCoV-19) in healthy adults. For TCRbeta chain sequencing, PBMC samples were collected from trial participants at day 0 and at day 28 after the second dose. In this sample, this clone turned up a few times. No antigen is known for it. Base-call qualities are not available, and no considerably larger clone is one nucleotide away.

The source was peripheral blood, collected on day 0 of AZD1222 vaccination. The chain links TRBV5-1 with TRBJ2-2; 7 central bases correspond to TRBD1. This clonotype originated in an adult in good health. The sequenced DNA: TGCGCCAGCAGCCGCCGTGGGCAGGGGGTCACCACCGGGGAGCTGTTTTTT. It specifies CASSRRGQGVTTGELFF.